This T cell receptor (beta chain) was recovered during a study of blood T cell repertoires in COVID-19. Background on the study: The samples span acute and convalescent COVID-19 from the United States, Italy and Spain.

This CDR3 region has 14 residues. CDR1 is SGHTA, CDR2 FQGNSA, per germline. The germline V and J ends were trimmed by 7 bases and 6 bases, with 18 bases remaining between them. Measured with immunoSEQ multiplex PCR; TCRdb has only the in-frame clones, and not every one. The table lists fewer than 110,000 clones, about four fifths of them singletons. This TCR derives from a human donor in a cohort sampled during active COVID-19. The rearrangement joins TRBV7-2 to TRBJ1-1; D not resolved. Source material: peripheral blood. The CDR3 DNA reads TGTGCCAGCACCCTAGATCCGGGGAATCCTGAAGCTTTCTTT. This codes for CASTLDPGNPEAFF.